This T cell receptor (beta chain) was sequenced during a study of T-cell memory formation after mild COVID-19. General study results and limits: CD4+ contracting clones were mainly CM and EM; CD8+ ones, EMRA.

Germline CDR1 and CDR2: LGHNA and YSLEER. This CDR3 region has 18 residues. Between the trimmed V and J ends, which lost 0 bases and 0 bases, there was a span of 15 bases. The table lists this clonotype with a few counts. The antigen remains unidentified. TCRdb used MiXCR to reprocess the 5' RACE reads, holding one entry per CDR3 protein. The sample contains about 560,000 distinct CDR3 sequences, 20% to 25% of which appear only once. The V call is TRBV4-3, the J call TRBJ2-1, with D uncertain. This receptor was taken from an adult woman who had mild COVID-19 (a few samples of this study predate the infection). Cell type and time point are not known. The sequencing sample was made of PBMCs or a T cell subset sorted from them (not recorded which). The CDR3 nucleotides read TGCGCCAGCAGCCAAGACGAAGGAAGCGCCGTCTCCTACAATGAGCAGTTCTTC. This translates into CASSQDEGSAVSYNEQFF.